This passage covers 21 T cell receptor beta chains from one sample sequenced in a study of T cell clonotyping in hematopoietic cell transplantation (dated by TCRdb to the early 2020s). The time point label on this specimen signifies: 100 days after allo-HCT. The library was obtained by the immunoSEQ multiplex PCR assay. TCRdb holds this immuneACCESS table with in-frame rearrangements only. Some clones are missing; in checked studies, unresolved V genes explain under half, and the rest has no known cause. The sample includes roughly 30,000 clones, with about 94% observed a single time. Around 11% of the sample belongs to the ten largest clones. The source was PBMCs, collected 100 days after allogeneic stem cell transplant. Receptors originate from a female patient aged 50 to 60 who had an allogeneic stem cell transplant from a related donor, so the T cells may come from the graft donor. Some clones in this sample may be carry-over from other donors' samples.

This clone has more than one count but fewer than ten. The rearrangement links TRBV10-3 to TRBJ2-5; D may correspond to TRBD1 or TRBD2 (5 bases each). From germline, CDR1 is ENHRY and CDR2 SYGVKD. Trimming left V 1 base short and J 4 bases short, with 10 bases between. The CDR3 loop spans 14 amino acids. In DNA form, the CDR3 reads TGTGCCATCAGTGAGTTTGGGGGTGGAGAGACCCAGTACTTC. Translated: CAISEFGGGETQYF.

The J gene is TRBJ2-1, the V gene TRBV5-1; D is unresolved. Trimming stripped 2 bases from V and 0 bases from J, with 12 bases between. CDR3 length: 16 residues. CDR1 is SGHRS, CDR2 YFSETQ, per germline. The CDR3 sequence is CASSLPGRSSYNEQFF. The CDR3, as DNA: TGCGCCAGCAGCTTACCTGGAAGGAGCTCCTACAATGAGCAGTTCTTC.

The chain couples TRBV9 to TRBJ2-3; 10 nucleotides match TRBD1. The ends lost 0 bases at V and 8 bases at J; junction bases unmatched: 9. The CDR3 has 16 residues. Germline assignment: CDR1 SGDLS and CDR2 YYNGEE. The CDR3 sequence: CASSVDLGQGEGTQYF. CDR3 nucleotide sequence: TGTGCCAGCAGCGTAGATCTCGGACAGGGGGAGGGTACGCAGTATTTT.

This clone was seen a single time. This chain uses TRBV27 with TRBJ1-5; D is undetermined. Germline CDR1 is MNHEY and CDR2 is SMNVEV (reference sequence). The CDR3 is 15 amino acids. Trimming took off 8 bases at V and 6 bases at J, with 20 bases between the two ends. The CDR3 nucleotides read TGTGCCAGCGGAGTTAACCAGGTTCGGGGTCAGCCCCAGCATTTT. This translates into CASGVNQVRGQPQHF.

The chain couples TRBV4-3 to TRBJ1-3; 9 nucleotides agree with TRBD1. V was clipped by 0 bases and J by 4 bases; unmatched bases: 7. Germline V gene lookup returns CDR1 LGHNA and CDR2 YSLEER. The CDR3 sequence is 17 residues long. The CDR3 DNA follows: TGCGCCAGCAGCCAAGAACCTTCGGGACAGGGAGGAAACACCATATATTTT. It specifies CASSQEPSGQGGNTIYF.

The rearrangement uses TRBV11-2 and TRBJ1-1; D is unresolved. The length of the CDR3 is 14 residues. The V gene's germline CDR1 is SGHAT and CDR2 FQNNGV. The germline V and J ends were trimmed by 0 bases and 11 bases, with 16 bases remaining between them. The CDR3 loop is CASSLDPGIPRAFF. The CDR3 nucleotides read TGTGCCAGCAGCTTAGACCCCGGGATCCCGCGGGCTTTCTTT.

The rearrangement links TRBV25-1 to TRBJ1-2; TRBD1 might be the D (5 bases). The length of the CDR3 is 14 residues. The V and J ends lost 6 bases and 4 bases respectively, with 15 bases between them. Germline V CDR1 and CDR2: MGHDK, SYGVNS. The CDR3 loop is CASSQRGVVYGYTF. CDR3 nucleotides: TGTGCCAGCAGCCAAAGGGGTGTCGTCTATGGCTACACCTTC.

The chain is built from TRBV6-5 and TRBJ1-5; weak D call: TRBD1 (6 bases). The CDR3 length is 13 residues. CDR1 and CDR2 (germline): MNHEY, SVGAGI. V was cut by 6 bases and J by 3 bases, with 9 bases left in between. The CDR3 spells CASRRDTNQPQHF. CDR3 DNA: TGTGCCAGCAGGCGGGACACCAATCAGCCCCAGCATTTT.

The CDR3 DNA reads TGTGCCAGCAGCCTCAGGGGGACAGGAATCACCTATGGCTACACCTTC. Translated: CASSLRGTGITYGYTF. The chain employs TRBV5-6 and TRBJ1-2; 8 bases align to TRBD1. V was clipped by 4 bases and J by 4 bases; unmatched bases: 12. CDR1 SGHDT and CDR2 YYEEEE come from the germline V gene. The CDR3 has 16 residues.

The chain uses TRBV15 and TRBJ1-5, with D tentatively TRBD1 (6 bases). Germline V gene lookup returns CDR1 LNHNV and CDR2 YYDKDF (reference sequence). This CDR3 has 17 residues. Trimming took 1 base from V and 7 from J, leaving 20 bases between them. The CDR3 loop is CATSRARGTGMRQPQHF. CDR3 in DNA: TGTGCCACCAGCAGAGCTAGAGGAACAGGGATGAGGCAGCCCCAGCATTTT.

J is TRBJ2-7 and V is TRBV7-2; D is undetermined. Trimming cost V 4 bases and J 3 bases, with 13 bases left between them. Germline V gene lookup returns CDR1 SGHTA and CDR2 FQGNSA. The CDR3 sequence is 14 residues long. DNA of the CDR3: TGTGCCAGCAGCTCAAGGAAGGTCGGCTACGAGCAGTACTTC. Translating gives CASSSRKVGYEQYF.

This sequence joins TRBV29-1 and TRBJ1-1, with no clear D. Germline lookup yields CDR1 SQVTM and CDR2 ANQGSEA. This CDR3 region has 15 residues. V lost 6 bases to trimming and J lost 0 bases, with 17 bases between them. CDR3 sequence (DNA): TGCAGCGTCGGCTCGGGGTGGGGAATGAACACTGAAGCTTTCTTT. Translating it yields CSVGSGWGMNTEAFF.

The chain recombines TRBV6-5 with TRBJ1-2; 10 bases match TRBD1. The germline CDR1 and CDR2 sequences are MNHEY and SVGAGI. With V trimmed by 6 bases and J by 4 bases, 8 bases remained unmatched. CDR3 length: 15 amino acids. CDR3 coding DNA: TGTGCCAGCAGACCCGGGACAGGGGTTACCTATGGCTACACCTTC. This encodes CASRPGTGVTYGYTF.

This chain links TRBV13 with TRBJ1-3; D is undetermined. Germline CDR1 PRHDT, CDR2 FYEKMQ (reference sequence). CDR3 length: 12 residues. The V end lost 5 bases, the J end lost 5 bases, and 7 bases lay between the germline ends. CDR3 nucleotides: TGTGCCAGCAGCAATTACAGAAACACCATATATTTT. It specifies CASSNYRNTIYF.

The chain employs TRBV2 and TRBJ1-2; D gene unclear. This CDR3 is built from 13 residues. Germline values: CDR1 SNHLY, CDR2 FYNNEI. V lost 4 bases and J lost 1, with 7 bases in between. The CDR3 sequence is CASSVQLNYGYTF. Written as DNA, the CDR3 is TGTGCCAGCAGTGTGCAGCTTAACTATGGCTACACCTTC.

This chain joins TRBV5-6 and TRBJ2-2, with D perhaps matching TRBD1 (5 bases). The CDR3 is 12 residues long. Trimming cost V 6 bases and J 7 bases, with 10 bases left between them. CDR1 is SGHDT, CDR2 YYEEEE, per germline. CDR3 sequence: CASTSGIGELFF. DNA of the CDR3: TGTGCCAGCACTTCAGGGATCGGGGAGCTGTTTTTT. The variable domain in full, with the rest retrieved from reference TRBV5-6 and TRBJ2-2, is DAGVTQSPTHLIKTRGQQVTLRCSPKSGHDTVSWYQQALGQGPQFIFQYYEEEERQRGNFPDRFSGHQFPNYSSELNVNALLLGDSALYLCASTSGIGELFFGEGSRLTVL.

V usage is TRBV30 and J usage is TRBJ1-1, with D possibly matching TRBD1 (6 bases). The V gene's germline CDR1 is GTSNPN and CDR2 SVGIG (reference sequence). Trimming cost V 0 bases and J 4 bases, with 12 bases left between them. The length of the CDR3 is 14 residues. Here the CDR3 reads CAWSVQGGGTEAFF. CDR3 nucleotides: TGTGCCTGGAGTGTACAGGGTGGAGGCACTGAAGCTTTCTTT.

The gene calls are TRBV2 and TRBJ1-2; D gene unclear. Trimming took 5 bases from V and 4 from J, leaving 20 bases between them. Looked up from germline, CDR1 is SNHLY and CDR2 is FYNNEI. This CDR3 is built from 16 residues. The CDR3 DNA reads as TGTGCCAGCAGTCTTTTCGGCGTAGGGAACCTCTATGGCTACACCTTC. Encoded protein: CASSLFGVGNLYGYTF.

The V gene is TRBV21-1, the J gene TRBJ1-5; TRBD1 was called by the table and not checked on the DNA. TRBV21-1 is flagged as a pseudogene. This CDR3 has 13 amino acids. CDR3 sequence (DNA): TGTGCCAGGGACAGATATAGCAATCAGCCCCAGCATTTT. This gives the protein CARDRYSNQPQHF.

The J gene is TRBJ1-2, the V gene TRBV25-1; 7 positions agree with TRBD1. In germline, CDR1 is MGHDK, CDR2 SYGVNS. The CDR3 is made up of 16 amino acids. The V gene end was trimmed by 5 bases and the J gene end by 2 bases; junction bases not matched to a gene: 11. The CDR3 DNA sequence: TGTGCCAGCAGTAGTCAGGATGGACAGGCGAACTATGGCTACACCTTC. Amino acid sequence: CASSSQDGQANYGYTF.

This clone came up once. The chain joins TRBV9 to TRBJ2-7, with 7 bases matching TRBD2. The V gene end was trimmed by 2 bases and the J gene end by 2 bases; junction bases not matched to a gene: 7. The CDR3 has 15 amino acids. Germline assignment: CDR1 SGDLS and CDR2 YYNGEE. The CDR3 is CASSVGSGYPYEQYF. As DNA, the CDR3 is TGTGCCAGCAGCGTGGGTAGCGGGTACCCCTACGAGCAGTACTTC.